These 23 T cell receptor beta chains came from one sample sequenced in a study of CD8+ T cells in alopecia areata. Reverse transcribed after extraction, RNA yielded cDNA as the sequencing template. The table came from immunoSEQ multiplex PCR; TCRdb's copy has only in-frame clones and leaves some out. The data show about 200,000 clones, with approximately 53% seen just once and around 5% held by the top ten. Material for sequencing was CD8+ T cells sorted from blood. These receptor sequences come from a human donor in good health.

This rearrangement joins TRBV29-1 to TRBJ1-1; D is perhaps TRBD1 (6 bases). The CDR3 extends over 14 amino acids. Trimming removed 2 bases from V and 0 bases from J, with 10 bases in between. Germline-derived CDR1 and CDR2 are SQVTM and ANQGSEA. The CDR3 spells CSVESGAVNTEAFF. Here the CDR3 DNA reads TGCAGCGTTGAATCGGGGGCCGTGAACACTGAAGCTTTCTTT.

The chain joins TRBV5-6 to TRBJ2-2; D is undetermined. The CDR3 spans 12 residues. Per germline, CDR1 SGHDT and CDR2 YYEEEE. Trimming pared 0 bases from V and 7 bases from J, leaving 4 bases between. CDR3 nucleotide sequence: TGTGCCAGCAGCTTGGTTATCGGGGAGCTGTTTTTT. Protein product: CASSLVIGELFF. Together with reference TRBV5-6 and TRBJ2-2, the CDR3 gives the full variable domain: DAGVTQSPTHLIKTRGQQVTLRCSPKSGHDTVSWYQQALGQGPQFIFQYYEEEERQRGNFPDRFSGHQFPNYSSELNVNALLLGDSALYLCASSLVIGELFFGEGSRLTVL.

This clone was seen more than once but under ten times. This rearrangement joins TRBV28 to TRBJ1-2; D may be TRBD1 (6 bases). Germline V gene lookup returns CDR1 MDHEN and CDR2 SYDVKM. V was cut by 3 bases and J by 2 bases, with 10 bases left in between. This CDR3 is built from 14 residues. The DNA for the CDR3 is TGTGCCAGCAGTTTTTCCGGGACAAACTATGGCTACACCTTC. It specifies CASSFSGTNYGYTF.

Note on this clone: Additional DNA sequences in this sample encode the identical CDR3. The genes are TRBV4-1 and TRBJ2-5; unclear D gene. Trimming took off 1 base at V and 3 bases at J, with 3 bases between the two ends. The CDR3 totals 12 residues. Germline V gives CDR1 MGHRA, CDR2 YSYEKL. The CDR3 spells CASSQGEETQYF. In DNA form, the CDR3 reads TGCGCCAGCAGCCAAGGTGAAGAGACCCAGTACTTC.

J is TRBJ1-1 and V is TRBV29-1, with 8 bases identical to TRBD1. The CDR3 has 15 amino acids. With 3 bases clipped from V and 1 base from J, the junction kept 7 bases outside the gene matches. Germline V lookup: CDR1 SQVTM, CDR2 ANQGSEA. CDR3 sequence reads: CSVDDAQGENTEAFF. The CDR3 DNA follows: TGCAGCGTTGACGATGCACAGGGGGAGAACACTGAAGCTTTCTTT.

The V call is TRBV27, the J call TRBJ1-6, with D possibly matching TRBD1 (6 bases). Trimming stripped 5 bases from V and 7 bases from J, with 6 bases between. The CDR3 is made up of 12 amino acids. Germline V gives CDR1 MNHEY, CDR2 SMNVEV (reference sequence). CDR3 sequence (DNA): TGTGCCAGCAGTGGACAGAATTCACCCCTCCACTTT. Protein sequence: CASSGQNSPLHF.

V usage is TRBV7-9 and J usage is TRBJ2-6; TRBD1 aligns across 9 bases. Germline loops: CDR1 SEHNR, CDR2 FQNEAQ (reference sequence). CDR3 size: 19 residues. The V segment lost 3 bases and the J segment 4 bases; nucleotides outside the gene matches: 13. This CDR3 reads CASSFPAGTGINGANVLTF. The CDR3, as DNA: TGTGCCAGCAGCTTTCCGGCCGGGACAGGGATTAACGGGGCCAACGTCCTGACTTTC.

This clone was counted only a few times. The chain is built from TRBV29-1 and TRBJ2-7; 7 bases fit TRBD1. The ends lost 8 bases at V and 3 bases at J; junction bases unmatched: 4. CDR1 is SQVTM, CDR2 ANQGSEA, per germline. This CDR3 has 11 amino acids. The CDR3 loop is CSTGTDYEQYF. DNA for the CDR3: TGCAGCACAGGGACAGACTACGAGCAGTACTTC.

The genes are TRBV9 and TRBJ1-6; possible D gene TRBD1, 5 bases. V shed 3 bases and J shed 1 base, with 8 bases lying between them. This CDR3 is 15 amino acids long. CDR1 SGDLS and CDR2 YYNGEE come from the germline V gene. CDR3 region: CASSDQGSYNSPLHF. The DNA of the CDR3 is TGTGCCAGCAGCGACCAGGGTTCCTATAATTCACCCCTCCACTTT.

The chain has TRBV30 and TRBJ2-7; 8 bases are shared with TRBD2. Germline V gene sequence: CDR1 GTSNPN, CDR2 SVGIG (reference sequence). Trimming at V came to 8 bases and at J to 3 bases, leaving 6 bases not matched to a gene. The CDR3 is made up of 12 amino acids. The CDR3 reads CAGREGNYEQYF. The CDR3 region has the DNA TGTGCCGGCCGGGAGGGGAACTACGAGCAGTACTTC.

As to this clone: Other nucleotide sequences in the sample specify the same CDR3. The chain couples TRBV27 to TRBJ1-6; no clear D. V was pared by 1 base and J by 7 bases, with 2 bases between. Germline-derived CDR1 and CDR2 are MNHEY and SMNVEV (reference sequence). This CDR3 comprises 12 residues. CDR3: CASSLYNSPLHF. Written as DNA, the CDR3 is TGTGCCAGCAGTTTATACAATTCACCCCTCCACTTT.

This clone was seen only once. V is TRBV27 and J is TRBJ2-3, with D unresolved. Germline assignment: CDR1 MNHEY and CDR2 SMNVEV (reference sequence). V dropped 0 bases and J dropped 2 bases, with 9 bases sitting between them. There are 15 residues in the CDR3. In nucleotides, the CDR3 is TGTGCCAGCAGTTTATCAGGGATATACACAGATACGCAGTATTTT. It is translated as CASSLSGIYTDTQYF.

The CDR3 loop reads CASTLSTDTQYF. The CDR3 nucleotides are TGTGCCAGCACTCTCAGCACAGATACGCAGTATTTT. The chain has TRBV5-6 and TRBJ2-3; D unclear. V lost 6 bases and J lost 0, with 5 bases in between. The CDR3 spans 12 residues. The V gene's germline CDR1 is SGHDT and CDR2 YYEEEE.

This chain joins TRBV2 and TRBJ2-3; D is tentatively TRBD1 or TRBD2 (5 bases each). Germline V lookup: CDR1 SNHLY, CDR2 FYNNEI. Trimming removed 1 base from V and 5 bases from J, with 13 bases in between. This CDR3 region has 15 residues. DNA for the CDR3: TGTGCCAGCAGTGAAGATCGGGGCCGGGAAGATACGCAGTATTTT. This translates into CASSEDRGREDTQYF. Based on the CDR3 plus reference TRBV2 and TRBJ2-3, the full variable domain is EPEVTQTPSHQVTQMGQEVILRCVPISNHLYFYWYRQILGQKVEFLVSFYNNEISEKSEIFDDQFSVERPDGSNFTLKIRSTKLEDSAMYFCASSEDRGREDTQYFGPGTRLTVL.

V usage is TRBV30 and J usage is TRBJ1-1; D may be TRBD1 (5 bases). The V gene lost 1 base and the J gene lost 1 base, with 13 bases spanning the gap. The germline V gene has CDR1 GTSNPN and CDR2 SVGIG (reference sequence). The CDR3 runs to 15 residues. CDR3 DNA: TGTGCCTGGAGTGGACTGGGACTCGCGAACACTGAAGCTTTCTTT. This gives the protein CAWSGLGLANTEAFF.

V gene TRBV6-5 combines with J gene TRBJ1-2; 7 bases line up with TRBD1. This CDR3 has 15 amino acids. The germline gives CDR1 MNHEY, CDR2 SVGAGI. V lost 7 bases, J lost 3 bases, and 11 bases stayed unmatched. Written as DNA, the CDR3 is TGTGCCAGCACCCCACAGGAAGGGGGCTACTATGGCTACACCTTC. Translated, it gives CASTPQEGGYYGYTF.

V usage is TRBV27 and J usage is TRBJ1-2; 7 positions match TRBD1. V was clipped by 6 bases and J by 2 bases; unmatched bases: 9. Per the germline V gene, CDR1 is MNHEY and CDR2 is SMNVEV (reference sequence). The CDR3 totals 15 residues. CDR3 protein: CASSLGTDLNYGYTF. As DNA, the CDR3 is TGTGCCAGCAGCCTAGGGACAGACTTAAACTATGGCTACACCTTC.

The chain recombines TRBV13 with TRBJ2-7; 8 positions match TRBD1. The CDR3 runs to 14 residues. V dropped 2 bases and J dropped 5; count of bases not matched to a gene: 5. CDR1 and CDR2 from the germline V gene are PRHDT and FYEKMQ (reference sequence). The DNA of the CDR3 is TGTGCCAGCAGCTTACAGGGGGCGCATGACGAGCAGTACTTC. Residues: CASSLQGAHDEQYF.

The gene calls are TRBV5-1 and TRBJ1-5, with a tentative D call TRBD1 (6 bases). Germline V lookup: CDR1 SGHRS, CDR2 YFSETQ. The CDR3 has 14 residues. V was shortened by 2 bases and J by 5 bases, with 11 bases between the two germline ends. In DNA form, the CDR3 reads TGCGCCAGCAGCTTATGGGGGCAGGATCAGCCCCAGCATTTT. Its protein is CASSLWGQDQPQHF.

The count of this clone is one. V usage is TRBV25-1 and J usage is TRBJ2-7; 9 bases are shared with TRBD1. The V gene's germline CDR1 is MGHDK and CDR2 SYGVNS. V was clipped by 5 bases and J by 4 bases; unmatched bases: 6. The CDR3 length is 14 residues. The CDR3 nucleotides read TGTGCCAGCAGTATAGGGACAGGGTGGTACGAGCAGTACTTC. Residues: CASSIGTGWYEQYF.

The chain links TRBV9 to TRBJ1-6; the D is unclear. This CDR3 has 10 residues. Looked up from germline, CDR1 is SGDLS and CDR2 is YYNGEE. V was shortened by 10 bases and J by 8 bases, with 7 bases between the two germline ends. The CDR3 is CASGDSPLHF. CDR3 coding DNA: TGTGCCTCCGGGGATTCACCCCTCCACTTT.

The chain combines TRBV27 with TRBJ2-7; 9 nucleotides match TRBD1. Germline V gene lookup returns CDR1 MNHEY and CDR2 SMNVEV (reference sequence). Trimming at V came to 1 base and at J to 5 bases, leaving 6 bases not matched to a gene. The CDR3 length is 15 residues. CDR3 in DNA: TGTGCCAGCAGTTTATTCGGGACAGGGTACGACGAGCAGTACTTC. It encodes CASSLFGTGYDEQYF.

This clone has a handful of counts. The CDR3 spells CASSQGSGDSGYTF. CDR3 DNA: TGCGCCAGCAGCCAGGGGAGCGGGGATAGCGGCTACACCTTC. The J gene is TRBJ1-2, the V gene TRBV4-1; D gene uncertain. Germline assignment: CDR1 MGHRA and CDR2 YSYEKL. Trimming removed 3 bases at V and 8 bases at J, with 16 bases between. The CDR3 sequence is 14 residues long.